The subject of this entry is one T cell receptor (beta chain). Authors' data handling: Estimation of nucleated cell counts was performed using reference gene primer amplification. Sequencing used immunoSEQ multiplex PCR; TCRdb keeps in-frame clones, though not all of them. The V and J calls and the clone size are those of that table, but D and trimming were determined from the DNA. The data contain roughly 73,000 clones, roughly 87% of them singletons. V lost 0 bases and J lost 1, with 11 bases in between. Per the germline V gene, CDR1 is KGHSH and CDR2 is LQKENI. The length of the CDR3 is 16 residues. This sample is part of a study of blood T cell repertoires in COVID-19. About the study: Acute and convalescent COVID-19 specimens originated in the United States, Italy and Spain. Sample material is recorded as cDNA or gDNA derived from T cells, B-cell-depleted T cells, or PBMCs.

Sequenced sample: peripheral blood. This clonotype was obtained from a man older than 75 with acute or convalescent COVID-19. The chain uses TRBV18 and TRBJ2-3; D might be TRBD2 (7 bases). The CDR3 DNA reads as TGTGCCAGCTCACCACCCGGGGGGCGAGGCACAGATACGCAGTATTTT. Translated: CASSPPGGRGTDTQYF.